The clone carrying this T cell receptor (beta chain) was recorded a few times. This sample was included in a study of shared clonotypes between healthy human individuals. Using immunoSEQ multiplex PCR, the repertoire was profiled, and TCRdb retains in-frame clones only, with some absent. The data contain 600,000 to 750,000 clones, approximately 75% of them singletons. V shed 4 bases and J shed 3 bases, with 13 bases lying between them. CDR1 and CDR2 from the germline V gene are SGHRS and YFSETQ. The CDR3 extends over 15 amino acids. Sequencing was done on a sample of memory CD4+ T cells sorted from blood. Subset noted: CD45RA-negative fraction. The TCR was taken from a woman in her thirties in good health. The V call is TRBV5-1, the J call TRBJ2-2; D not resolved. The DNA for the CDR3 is TGCGCCAGCAGCCGCTCCAGCGTAGACACCGGGGAGCTGTTTTTT. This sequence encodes CASSRSSVDTGELFF.